This T cell receptor (beta chain) was found in a study of identical twins. For this clonotype: Its antigen remains unidentified.

Using its own MiXCR run on the 5' RACE reads, TCRdb lists one record per CDR3 protein. The profile covers fewer than 900,000 distinct CDR3 sequences, with 21% appearing a single time and approximately 4.5% taken by the ten largest. The CDR3 sequence is 14 residues long. Trimming removed 3 bases at V and 5 bases at J, with 14 bases between. General study points: Clonotypes of the beta chain that were abundant in cord blood carried fewer insertions (memory repertoires showed none). Invariant MAIT and iNKT cells may have partly biased zero-insertion analyses.

The data also belong to a second study, concerning T cells expressing NK-cell markers.

This clonotype was obtained from a woman under 30 in good health. This chain uses TRBV12-3 or TRBV12-4 with TRBJ2-7, with D perhaps given as TRBD1 or TRBD2 (5 bases each). Sequenced sample: PBMCs. This CDR3 reads CASSFVGVLNEQYF. The CDR3, as DNA: TGTGCCAGCAGTTTTGTGGGGGTTCTGAACGAGCAGTACTTC.